The present T cell receptor beta chain was sequenced within a study of post-analysis software for immune sequencing data (dated by TCRdb to the mid-2010s). Regarding the complete study: The recorded disease courses included relapsing-remitting, secondary progressive and progressive-relapsing multiple sclerosis, and some patients had no subtype annotation. A subset of samples was prepared in parallel using single-end sample barcoding, then pooled and co-amplified after Illumina adapter ligation. The patient repertoires were set against around ten previously published healthy control repertoires from donors whose ages ranged from roughly 6 to 27 years.

What the work shows at the level of the full study, not this receptor alone: The control group was slightly older than the multiple sclerosis patient group. Several TRBV segments, including TRBV5-6, TRBV5-1 and TRBV20-1, were significantly more frequent in patients than controls. Multiple sclerosis patients had significantly lower normalized Chao1 diversity than controls, a result that suggests substantial peripheral T-cell clonal expansion. Strong co-clustering of samples prepared in the same batch was shown by direct clustering with F measure, prompting a batch-effect correction.

As encoded in the germline V gene, CDR1 is SGHRS while CDR2 is YFSETQ. From the cysteine up to the phenylalanine, the CDR3 has a length of 16 residues. Just the 48-base CDR3 DNA is kept, in frame starting at base 1. Trimming leaves V shorter by 3 bases and J shorter by 1 base, with the junction holding 4 bases beyond the gene matches. To demonstrate the VDJtools post-analysis software, the study profiled TCR beta repertoires from the peripheral blood of about 13 young patients with multiple sclerosis. The multiple sclerosis patients were children and adolescents between about 6 and 16 years of age. The library was made by PCR. Sequencing was carried out with an Illumina HiSeq 2500. Unique molecular identifiers were incorporated into TCR beta cDNA libraries to reduce PCR and sequencing biases. Every 1 to 10 million input T cells yielded around 500,000 cDNA molecules, meaning each molecule approximated one T cell. The same protocol used for the earlier healthy control dataset was applied to prepare and sequence the patient libraries. Samples belonging to the same batch were prepared together, multiplexed and sequenced on a shared HiSeq lane. The study's own analysis went as follows. MIGEC handled the raw barcoded reads, throwing out single-read molecular identifier groups before consensus assembly and CDR3 extraction. Clonotype tables were post-analysed with VDJtools, normalizing diversity by down-sampling all datasets to the smallest sample size. In repertoire overlap clustering, CDR3 amino acid sequences, but not nucleotide sequences, were matched to correct batch-related cross-sample contamination. TCRdb reran the public reads through fastp at Q25 and MiXCR, keeping productive beta chains. Rows with a matching CDR3 protein are joined into one entry that keeps the most common DNA and genes. These V and J calls originate from TCRdb's pipeline instead of the authors' own analysis. The sample data list fewer than 850,000 distinct CDR3 sequences, and roughly 30% of these were observed just once. Together, the top ten hold around 0.6% of the sample.

This clonotype was seen only a few times. The target of this receptor is not known. No clone much larger than this one lies a single base away; base qualities are absent. This sequence uses TRBV5-1 and TRBJ2-1, and 10 junctional nucleotides match TRBD1. Sequencing was performed on blood. The receptor was isolated from a girl between 5 and 17 years old with multiple sclerosis. The CDR3 region: CASSSRDRGSYNEQFF. The DNA is TGCGCCAGCAGCTCCCGGGACAGGGGATCCTACAATGAGCAGTTCTTC.